This is a list of T cell receptor beta chains from one sample in a study of tumor and adjacent non-tumor tissue in lung cancer. Via MiXCR, TCRdb re-called the multiplex PCR reads, giving one row per CDR3 protein. The table includes around 210,000 distinct CDR3 sequences, 71% detected once. Sequenced input: lung tumor tissue. The receptors shown here come from a man between 60 and 70 years old with non-small cell lung cancer. Each CDR3 is given with its conserved first and last residue. D genes are given only for firm matches. The size field is filled for only some rows; it gives once, few, many or a size class.

v_gene	j_gene	d_gene	abundance	CDR3aa	CDR3nt
TRBV4-2	TRBJ2-1	.	.	CDSSQGGSMTYDEQFF	TGTGACAGCAGCCAAGGTGGCAGTATGACCTACGATGAGCAATTCTTC
TRBV11-2	TRBJ2-7	.	.	CDSSLIVRIEQYF	TGTGACAGCAGCCTTATCGTGAGGATTGAGCAGTACTTC
TRBV20-1	TRBJ1-2	.	.	CSASPDNYGYNF	TGCAGTGCTAGTCCGGATAACTATGGCTACAACTTC
TRBV11-2	TRBJ2-7	.	.	CASSLANTFTLYEQYF	TGTGCCAGCAGCTTAGCAAACACATTTACACTCTACGAGCAGTACTTC
TRBV11-1	TRBJ2-7	.	.	CDSSRSLAMDEQYF	TGTGACAGCAGCCGATCGCTAGCGATGGACGAGCAGTACTTC
TRBV6-5	TRBJ2-1	.	.	CGSTTRGSNEQFF	TGTGGCAGCACCACCAGGGGCTCCAATGAGCAGTTCTTC
TRBV6-5	TRBJ2-7	TRBD2	few	CASSLKTSGRPGEQYF	TGTGCCAGCAGTTTGAAGACTAGCGGACGCCCTGGCGAGCAGTACTTC
TRBV29-1	TRBJ1-2	.	.	CSVGDGAKGYTF	TGTAGCGTTGGAGATGGAGCGAAAGGCTACACCTTC
TRBV12-3/TRBV12-4	TRBJ2-7	.	many	CASSVTYEQYF	TGTGCCAGCAGTGTGACTTACGAGCAGTACTTC
TRBV13	TRBJ2-5	.	.	CASSLGPEETQYF	TGTGCCAGCAGCTTAGGGCCAGAAGAGACCCAGTACTTC
TRBV11-2	TRBJ2-4	.	many	CASSLVGGVLLSIQYF	TGTGCCAGCAGCTTAGTGGGCGGCGTCTTACTAAGCATTCAGTACTTC
TRBV5-1	TRBJ1-6	.	.	CASSLVQMGNSPLHF	TGCGCCAGCAGCTTGGTCCAGATGGGTAATTCACCCCTCCACTTT
TRBV6-6	TRBJ2-7	.	many	CASKTGTPGNEQYF	TGTGCCAGCAAAACCGGGACGCCTGGGAACGAGCAGTACTTC
TRBV24-1	TRBJ2-5	.	few	CATSDSAPGGQETQYF	.
TRBV20-1	TRBJ1-5	.	.	CSALPRNLHSDQPQHF	TGCAGTGCTCTACCCAGAAACCTGCATAGCGATCAGCCCCAGCATTTT
TRBV20-1	TRBJ2-3	.	once	CCVDPGHGTDTQYF	TGCTGTGTCGACCCGGGACATGGGACAGATACGCAGTATTTT
TRBV20-1	TRBJ2-3	TRBD2	few	CSAGLAGTDTQYF	TGCAGTGCTGGACTAGCGGGGACAGATACGCAGTATTTT
TRBV12-3/TRBV12-4	TRBJ2-1	.	many	CASSLSRGSPNEQFF	TGTGCCAGCAGTTTGTCCAGGGGATCGCCTAATGAGCAGTTCTTC
TRBV20-1	TRBJ1-2	.	once	CSARRGYDYTF	TGCAGTGCTAGAAGGGGGTATGACTACACCTTC
TRBV7-9	TRBJ1-1	.	few	CASSPWGRGATEAFF	TGTGCCAGCAGCCCGTGGGGACGAGGTGCCACTGAAGCTTTCTTT
TRBV20-1	TRBJ1-5	.	many	CSAFRGNQPQHF	TGCAGTGCATTTAGGGGCAATCAGCCCCAGCATTTT
TRBV6-5	TRBJ2-6	.	.	CASVSSGANVRAF	TGTGCCAGCGTGAGCTCTGGTGCCAACGTCCGGGCTTTC
TRBV4-3	TRBJ2-3	.	.	CASQKKHLSTDTRYF	TGCGCCAGCCAAAAAAAACATTTAAGCACAGATACGCGGTATTTT
TRBV20-1	TRBJ2-5	.	.	CSARVRGGSETQYF	TGCAGTGCTAGAGTGCGGGGTGGTTCAGAGACCCAGTACTTC
TRBV6-5	TRBJ1-6	.	many	CASRPHGGASPLHF	TGTGCCAGCAGGCCCCATGGGGGGGCATCACCCCTCCACTTT
TRBV11-2	TRBJ2-3	.	.	CVSSLVSGVTTDTQYF	TGTGTCAGCAGCTTAGTATCAGGGGTAACTACAGATACGCAGTATTTT
TRBV20-1	TRBJ2-3	.	.	CSARGAGRVTDTQYF	TGCAGTGCTAGAGGGGCAGGGCGGGTCACAGATACGCAGTATTTT
TRBV4-1	TRBJ2-5	.	.	CASSHEGAAGFVGPQETQYF	TGCGCCAGCAGCCATGAGGGGGCAGCGGGGTTCGTAGGGCCCCAAGAGACCCAGTATTTC
TRBV28	TRBJ1-5	TRBD1	.	CASDRGGQPQHF	TGTGCCAGCGACAGGGGCGGACAGCCCCAGCATTTT
TRBV19	TRBJ1-2	.	few	CASGPGYTF	TGTGCCAGCGGGCCGGGCTACACCTTC
TRBV20-1	TRBJ2-3	.	many	CSAHQPFATDTQYF	TGCAGTGCTCACCAACCTTTCGCCACAGATACGCAGTATTTT
TRBV12-3/TRBV12-4	TRBJ1-4	.	.	CASDLQGRANEKLFF	TGTGCCAGCGATTTACAGGGCCGGGCTAATGAAAAACTGTTTTTT
TRBV29-1	TRBJ2-1	.	few	CSVRGVRYNEQFF	TGCAGCGTTCGGGGCGTGCGGTACAATGAGCAGTTCTTC
TRBV20-1	TRBJ1-2	.	.	CSAFIQGYYGYTF	TGCAGTGCTTTCATCCAGGGTTACTATGGCTACACCTTC
TRBV20-1	TRBJ2-3	.	.	CSVRGRPRPLQSGYSYYTQYF	TGCAGTGTTAGAGGCCGACCGCGACCCCTCCAGTCGGGCTATTCTTACTATACGCAGTATTTT
TRBV20-1	TRBJ2-5	.	.	CSALRGPHYF	TGCAGTGCTTTACGGGGGCCCCATTACTTC
TRBV5-1	TRBJ2-7	.	few	CASSLKANEQYF	TGCGCCAGCAGCTTGAAGGCCAACGAGCAGTACTTC
TRBV29-1	TRBJ2-2	.	.	CSVGTLGTRELFF	TGCAGCGTCGGCACCCTGGGGACCCGGGAGCTGTTTTTT
TRBV12-3/TRBV12-4	TRBJ1-2	TRBD1	.	CASTGQKGGGLHDYTF	TGTGCCAGCACCGGGCAAAAGGGAGGGGGCCTACATGACTACACCTTC
TRBV11-1	TRBJ2-1	.	.	CAGGVYETGGEQFF	TGTGCCGGCGGCGTTTACGAGACCGGGGGTGAGCAGTTCTTC
TRBV11-1	TRBJ2-7	.	.	CASRPERRSYEQYF	TGTGCCAGCAGGCCGGAACGGCGATCCTACGAGCAATACTTC
TRBV6-2/TRBV6-3	TRBJ2-1	TRBD2	.	CANSYVTSGSKDEQFF	TGTGCCAACAGTTACGTTACTAGCGGGAGTAAGGATGAGCAGTTCTTC
TRBV6-1	TRBJ2-5	TRBD2	.	CAIRHPGGETQNF	TGTGCCATCAGACACCCGGGGGGAGAGACCCAGAACTTC
TRBV20-1	TRBJ2-7	.	.	CSARPAQGRREQHF	TGCAGTGCTAGACCGGCTCAGGGGAGGCGCGAGCAGCACTTC
TRBV6-6	TRBJ2-2	TRBD2	.	CASRGRGGNTGELFF	TGTGCCAGCAGGGGGCGGGGGGGGAACACCGGGGAGCTGTTTTTT
TRBV6-2/TRBV6-3	TRBJ2-3	.	once	CTSSYVVGQEGPRNTQYF	TGTACCAGCAGTTACGTCGTGGGGCAGGAGGGCCCGAGGAATACGCAGTATTTT
TRBV5-4	TRBJ2-1	.	.	CASSLAFRDGTNEQFF	TGTGCCAGCAGCTTGGCCTTCAGGGATGGAACCAACGAGCAGTTCTTC
TRBV30	TRBJ1-1	.	.	CAWTERWQGETEAFF	TGTGCCTGGACCGAGAGGTGGCAGGGCGAGACTGAAGCTTTCTTT
TRBV6-6	TRBJ1-1	.	.	CASSSSTTEAFF	TGTGCCAGCAGTTCTTCCACCACTGAAGCTTTCTTT
TRBV20-1	TRBJ2-5	.	.	CSARAPIGFVETQYF	TGCAGTGCTAGGGCTCCGATAGGGTTCGTGGAGACCCAGTACTTC
TRBV4-2	TRBJ1-5	.	many	CASSQTGWGEGQPQHF	TGTGCCAGCAGCCAAACCGGTTGGGGTGAGGGCCAGCCCCAGCATTTT
TRBV29-1	TRBJ2-5	.	.	CSVGKGSSGETQYF	TGCAGCGTTGGGAAGGGTTCCTCGGGGGAGACCCAGTACTTC
TRBV20-1	TRBJ2-3	TRBD2	many	CSASRPTLAGVGNSQDTQYF	TGCAGTGCTTCCCGACCCACACTAGCGGGGGTGGGGAATTCACAGGATACGCAGTATTTT
TRBV29-1	TRBJ2-7	.	many	CSVAVSPYEQYF	TGCAGCGTTGCGGTCTCCCCCTACGAGCAGTACTTC
TRBV5-1	TRBJ2-5	TRBD2	few	CASSLGPSGEETQYF	TGCGCCAGCAGCTTGGGACCTAGCGGCGAAGAGACCCAGTACTTC